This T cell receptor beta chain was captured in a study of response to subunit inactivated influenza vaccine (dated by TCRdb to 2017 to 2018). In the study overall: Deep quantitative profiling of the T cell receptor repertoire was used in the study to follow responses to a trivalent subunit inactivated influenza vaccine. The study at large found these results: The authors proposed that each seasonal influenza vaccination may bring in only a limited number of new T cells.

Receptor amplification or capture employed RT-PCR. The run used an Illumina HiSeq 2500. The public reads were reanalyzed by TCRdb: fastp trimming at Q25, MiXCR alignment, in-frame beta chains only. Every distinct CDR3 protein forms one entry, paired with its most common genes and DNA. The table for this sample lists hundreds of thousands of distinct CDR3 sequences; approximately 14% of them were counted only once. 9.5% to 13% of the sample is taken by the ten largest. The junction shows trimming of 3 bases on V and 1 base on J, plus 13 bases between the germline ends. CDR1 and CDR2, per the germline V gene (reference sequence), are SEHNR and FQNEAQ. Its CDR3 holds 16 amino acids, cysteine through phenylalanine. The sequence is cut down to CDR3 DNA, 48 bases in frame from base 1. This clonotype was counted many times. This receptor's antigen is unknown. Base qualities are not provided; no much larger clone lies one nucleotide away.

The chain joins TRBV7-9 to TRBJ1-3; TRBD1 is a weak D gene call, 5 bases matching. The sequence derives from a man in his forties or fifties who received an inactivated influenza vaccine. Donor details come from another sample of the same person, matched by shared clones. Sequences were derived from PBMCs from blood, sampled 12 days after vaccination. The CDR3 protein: CASSLETSGSGNTIYF. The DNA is TGTGCCAGCAGCTTGGAGACCTCAGGGTCTGGAAACACCATATATTTT.